This T cell receptor beta chain was recovered during a study of CD8 T cells in Susac syndrome. RNA was extracted with the RNeasy kit, and a quantity of roughly 0.45 to 1 ug was reverse transcribed using random hexamers. MiXCR, applied by TCRdb to the immunoSEQ multiplex PCR reads, yields one record per CDR3 protein. The sample has approximately 210,000 distinct CDR3 sequences; around 95% are singletons. Trimming stripped 3 bases from V and 7 bases from J, with 18 bases between. Germline V gene lookup returns CDR1 LGHDT and CDR2 YNNKEL (reference sequence). The CDR3 loop spans 15 amino acids. The source is a human donor with multiple sclerosis. The sample comprised CD4+ T cells from PBMCs. The genes are TRBV3-1 and TRBJ2-5; possibly TRBD1 for D (5 bases). The CDR3 DNA reads TGTGCCAGCAGCCATAGGGTCAGGGTGGTTGTGACCCAGTACTTC. Amino acid sequence: CASSHRVRVVVTQYF.